The clone carrying this T cell receptor (beta chain) showed up many times. What it recognizes is unknown. Donors gave 8 to 10 milliliters of peripheral blood apiece. Together with a sample-barcoded 5' primer, a J-beta primer mix was included in a second PCR lasting about 7 to 12 cycles. TCRdb re-called the 5' RACE reads through MiXCR, storing one row per CDR3 protein. The sample shows hundreds of thousands of distinct CDR3 sequences, around half of them seen only once. This sample stems from a study of blood T cells in healthy people across ages. Study-wide background: The capture of about one barcoded beta molecule per two T cells was achieved by template switching.

Study outcomes and limitations: Estimated diversity that came from one million T cells was considered an underestimate.

The sequence came from an elderly man in good health. Specimen: blood.

This CDR3 is CASSLSGTSTIEQFF. Written as DNA, the CDR3 is TGTGCCAGCAGTTTGTCCGGGACCAGTACAATTGAGCAGTTCTTC. This chain connects TRBV6-5 to TRBJ2-1, with D possibly called TRBD1 or TRBD2 (5 bases each). The V end lost 4 bases, the J end lost 9 bases, and 19 bases lay between the germline ends. The CDR3 is made up of 15 amino acids. From germline, CDR1 is MNHEY and CDR2 SVGAGI.